This T cell receptor (beta chain) is from a study of T-cell memory formation after mild COVID-19. CDR1 SEHNR and CDR2 FQNEAQ come from the germline V gene (reference sequence). This CDR3 region has 13 residues. V lost 5 bases, J lost 3 bases, and 11 bases lay in between. This clonotype was counted ten times or more. TCRdb used MiXCR to reprocess the 5' RACE reads, holding one entry per CDR3 protein. The sample holds approximately 250,000 distinct CDR3 sequences, 15% to 20% seen once. The sequencing sample was made of PBMCs or a T cell subset sorted from them (not recorded which). The TCR comes from a man aged 18 to 35 who had mild COVID-19 (a few samples of this study predate the infection). Cell type and time point are not known. The rearrangement links TRBV7-9 to TRBJ2-7; TRBD1 might be the D (7 bases). Written as DNA, the CDR3 is TGTGCCAGCAGCCCCCAGGGGGGCTACGAGCAGTACTTC. This sequence encodes CASSPQGGYEQYF.